This T cell receptor (beta chain) originates from a study of blood T cell repertoires in COVID-19. Across the whole study: The study drew acute and convalescent COVID-19 samples from the United States, Italy and Spain.

Per the study methods: Scientists estimated how many nucleated cells there were by amplifying reference gene primers. Libraries were prepared by immunoSEQ multiplex PCR; TCRdb keeps only in-frame clonotypes and omits some of them. That table gives V, J and clone size, and the DNA gave D and trimming. The repertoire holds 85,000 to 100,000 clones, with roughly 81% as singletons. Patients at the Seattle site were enrolled during active infection and followed longitudinally. The germline CDR1 and CDR2 sequences are SEHNR and FQNEAQ (reference sequence). This CDR3 spans 13 amino acids. Between the trimmed V and J ends, which lost 2 bases and 6 bases, there was a span of 10 bases.

The V gene is TRBV7-9, the J gene TRBJ1-2; possibly TRBD1 for D (6 bases). The source material was peripheral blood. The TCR sequence derives from a man older than 75 with COVID-19, enrolled during active disease. The CDR3 DNA follows: TGTGCCAGCAGCTTACAGGGGCGAGATGGCTACACCTTC. Protein: CASSLQGRDGYTF.